The 29 T cell receptor beta chains below all came from one sample that was sequenced in a study of blood T cells in healthy people across ages. For the second PCR, which ran for about 6 to 12 cycles, a sample-barcoded 5' primer and a J-beta primer mix were used. TCRdb itself ran the 5' RACE reads through MiXCR, one entry per CDR3 protein. The sample consists of over 1,300,000 distinct CDR3 sequences, around 59% of them appearing once. Sequenced: blood. Receptors were obtained from a man aged 18 to 29 in good health.

J is TRBJ2-3 and V is TRBV20-1, with D perhaps matching TRBD2 (7 bases). The germline V gene encodes CDR1 DFQATT and CDR2 SNEGSKA (reference sequence). There are 14 residues in the CDR3. V was pared by 3 bases and J by 5 bases, with 15 bases between. CDR3 amino acids: CSASPGGRVDTQYF. The DNA of the CDR3 is TGCAGTGCTAGCCCCGGGGGGCGGGTAGATACGCAGTATTTT.

The J gene is TRBJ2-3, the V gene TRBV4-1; 8 bases match TRBD2. The CDR3 spans 16 residues. The ends lost 1 base at V and 4 bases at J; junction bases unmatched: 7. Germline V gene sequence: CDR1 MGHRA, CDR2 YSYEKL. Here the CDR3 DNA reads TGCGCCAGCAGCCAAGTCACGGGGGGGCCCGCAGATACGCAGTATTTT. It is translated as CASSQVTGGPADTQYF.

This chain uses TRBV12-3 or TRBV12-4 with TRBJ1-2, with 11 bases matching TRBD1. With 0 bases clipped from V and 7 bases from J, the junction kept 7 bases outside the gene matches. The length of the CDR3 is 16 residues. CDR3 sequence: CASSLARPGQGVGYTF. In DNA form, the CDR3 reads TGTGCCAGCAGTTTAGCGAGACCGGGACAGGGGGTTGGCTACACCTTC.

The rearrangement joins TRBV4-1 to TRBJ2-7; 9 positions agree with TRBD1. The germline V gene encodes CDR1 MGHRA and CDR2 YSYEKL. This CDR3 has 17 residues. V lost 5 bases, J lost 0 bases, and 11 bases stayed unmatched. The CDR3 spells CASSSSPGTGSSYEQYF. The CDR3 DNA follows: TGCGCCAGCAGCTCGTCCCCCGGGACAGGGAGCTCCTACGAGCAGTACTTC.

The chain carries TRBV10-3 and TRBJ2-5, with D maybe TRBD2 (6 bases). The V gene lost 6 bases and the J gene lost 2 bases, with 10 bases spanning the gap. Germline V CDR1 and CDR2: ENHRY, SYGVKD. This CDR3 contains 13 residues. The CDR3 nucleotides are TGTGCCATCAGCCTAGCGAAACAAGAGACCCAGTACTTC. Translated, it gives CAISLAKQETQYF.

CDR3 sequence (DNA): TGCGCCAGTACCCCGGCAGGGGGCACTGAAGCTTTCTTT. This codes for CASTPAGGTEAFF. J is TRBJ1-1 and V is TRBV5-1; 7 nucleotides match TRBD1. Germline assignment: CDR1 SGHRS and CDR2 YFSETQ. CDR3 size: 13 residues. With 8 bases clipped from V and 4 bases from J, the junction kept 8 bases outside the gene matches.

V and J are TRBV6-1 and TRBJ2-1; D is perhaps TRBD1 (6 bases). The CDR3 contains 16 residues. Trimming took 6 bases from V and 8 from J, leaving 23 bases between them. Germline assignment: CDR1 MNHNS and CDR2 SASEGT. CDR3 protein: CASSILSGGSVDEQFF. The DNA of the CDR3 is TGTGCCAGCAGCATCCTCTCTGGGGGCAGCGTCGATGAGCAGTTCTTC.

This clonotype occurred a few times. This rearrangement joins TRBV29-1 to TRBJ2-3; 8 bases are a match to TRBD2. CDR1 is SQVTM, CDR2 ANQGSEA, per germline. Trimming at V came to 4 bases and at J to 0 bases, leaving 9 bases not matched to a gene. The CDR3 covers 16 residues. Here the CDR3 DNA reads TGCAGCGTTGGTGGGACTAGTACCTCTAGCACAGATACGCAGTATTTT. Its protein product is CSVGGTSTSSTDTQYF.

The J gene is TRBJ2-4, the V gene TRBV7-9; D is tentatively TRBD1 or TRBD2 (6 bases each). Between the trimmed V and J ends, which lost 5 bases and 7 bases, there was a span of 12 bases. The CDR3 contains 13 residues. Germline V CDR1 and CDR2: SEHNR, FQNEAQ (reference sequence). This CDR3 reads CASSPGAGNIQYF. The CDR3 DNA is TGTGCCAGCAGCCCAGGGGCGGGGAACATTCAGTACTTC.

The V and J genes are TRBV25-1 and TRBJ2-1; tentatively, D is TRBD2 (6 bases). Trimming took off 2 bases at V and 6 bases at J, with 14 bases between the two ends. Germline CDR1 and CDR2: MGHDK and SYGVNS. The CDR3 has 15 residues. The DNA for the CDR3 is TGTGCCAGCAGTGAAGGAGAGGGACTCATCAATGAGCAGTTCTTC. This translates into CASSEGEGLINEQFF.

This clonotype was picked up a small number of times. The chain combines TRBV25-1 with TRBJ2-5, with D tentatively TRBD2 (5 bases). The V and J ends lost 1 base and 5 bases respectively, with 11 bases between them. Looked up from germline, CDR1 is MGHDK and CDR2 is SYGVNS. This CDR3 region has 14 residues. Here the CDR3 DNA reads TGTGCCAGCAGTGAATTCCTAGGGAGCGAGACCCAGTACTTC. Residues: CASSEFLGSETQYF.

The chain joins TRBV25-1 to TRBJ2-7; 10 nucleotides match TRBD1. Germline-derived CDR1 and CDR2 are MGHDK and SYGVNS. V shed 4 bases, J shed 5 bases, and the junction held 8 bases outside the gene matches. The CDR3 length is 15 residues. The CDR3 is CASSARTGGKNEQYF. The DNA of the CDR3 is TGTGCCAGCAGTGCCAGGACAGGGGGAAAGAACGAGCAGTACTTC.

V gene TRBV12-3 or TRBV12-4 combines with J gene TRBJ1-4; D is ambiguous. V shed 6 bases and J shed 2 bases, with 13 bases lying between them. This CDR3 comprises 15 residues. This CDR3 reads CASSRMTPTNEKLFF. Written as DNA, the CDR3 is TGTGCCAGCAGCCGGATGACACCTACTAATGAAAAACTGTTTTTT.

This clonotype showed up just a few times. V is TRBV2 and J is TRBJ2-3, with 13 positions matching TRBD2. J was trimmed by 4 bases and V by 6 bases; bases with no gene match: 4. The CDR3 contains 15 residues. In germline, CDR1 is SNHLY, CDR2 FYNNEI. The CDR3 loop is CASRGLAGASDTQYF. CDR3 DNA sequence: TGTGCCAGCAGAGGACTAGCGGGGGCCTCAGATACGCAGTATTTT. Looking up the rest from reference TRBV2 and TRBJ2-3 gives the full variable domain: EPEVTQTPSHQVTQMGQEVILRCVPISNHLYFYWYRQILGQKVEFLVSFYNNEISEKSEIFDDQFSVERPDGSNFTLKIRSTKLEDSAMYFCASRGLAGASDTQYFGPGTRLTVL.

The rearrangement links TRBV7-8 to TRBJ2-5; 8 bases line up with TRBD1. The germline CDR1 and CDR2 sequences are SGHVS and FQNEAQ. Losses at the gene ends were 2 bases for V and 4 bases for J; bases not matched to a gene: 6. The CDR3 covers 15 residues. The CDR3 here is CASSLIGGQGETQYF. The CDR3 DNA is TGTGCCAGCAGCTTAATCGGAGGACAGGGAGAGACCCAGTACTTC.

V and J are TRBV3-1 and TRBJ2-7; D is undetermined. Trimming cost V 3 bases and J 7 bases, with 13 bases left between them. The CDR3 extends over 13 amino acids. Germline lookup yields CDR1 LGHDT and CDR2 YNNKEL (reference sequence). This CDR3 is CASSHFTAWEQYF. The CDR3 nucleotides are TGTGCCAGCAGCCATTTCACCGCTTGGGAGCAGTACTTC.

This clonotype turned up a few times. This chain joins TRBV4-1 and TRBJ2-7; 9 positions agree with TRBD1. The J call may be faulty, since TRBJ2-5 better matches the DNA end. This CDR3 has 16 amino acids. Germline CDR1 reads MGHRA; CDR2 reads YSYEKL. CDR3 in amino acids: CASSLRGRQGEETQYF. The CDR3 DNA follows: TGCGCCAGCAGCCTTCGGGGTAGACAGGGGGAAGAGACCCAGTACTTC.

This clonotype was observed a single time. The rearrangement links TRBV29-1 to TRBJ2-1; D tentatively reads TRBD1 or TRBD2 (5 bases each). The V gene's germline CDR1 is SQVTM and CDR2 ANQGSEA. CDR3 size: 13 residues. V lost 4 bases and J lost 2, with 9 bases in between. CDR3 sequence (DNA): TGCAGCGTTGGCAGGGACCCCTACAATGAGCAGTTCTTC. The encoded protein is CSVGRDPYNEQFF.

The chain is built from TRBV12-3 or TRBV12-4 and TRBJ1-4; tentatively, D is TRBD1 (5 bases). CDR3 length equals 12 residues. Trimming shortened V by 10 bases and J by 11 bases, and 17 bases separated the two germline ends. CDR3 protein: CATNLGGGKLFF. Here the CDR3 DNA reads TGTGCCACCAATTTGGGTGGGGGGAAACTGTTTTTT.

This clonotype was observed a handful of times. V is TRBV7-2 and J is TRBJ2-5; D not certain. This CDR3 comprises 13 residues. V lost 3 bases to trimming and J lost 5 bases, with 10 bases between them. CDR1 and CDR2 (germline): SGHTA, FQGNSA. CDR3 nucleotides: TGTGCCAGCAGCTTTGGATGGGCCGAGACCCAGTACTTC. This encodes CASSFGWAETQYF.

This clonotype was counted between two and nine times. V gene TRBV6-2 or TRBV6-3 combines with J gene TRBJ2-7; the D gene is possibly TRBD1 (6 bases). The V gene lost 6 bases and the J gene lost 3 bases, with 15 bases spanning the gap. CDR3 length: 14 amino acids. Germline V gene data show CDR1 as MNHEY and CDR2 as SVGEGT. CDR3 in amino acids: CASSRGQSLYEQYF. The CDR3 bases are TGTGCCAGCAGCAGAGGACAGTCCCTCTACGAGCAGTACTTC.

Comment on this clonotype: One junction end does not reproduce the germline sequence, and a read error may be involved. This rearrangement joins TRBV3-1 to TRBJ2-1; TRBD2 matches 8 bases. This CDR3 spans 15 amino acids. CDR1 and CDR2 from the germline V gene are LGHDT and YNNKEL (reference sequence). CDR3 amino acids: CASRQGGTSPDEQFF. In nucleotides, the CDR3 is TGTGCCAGCAGACAAGGGGGGACTAGTCCCGATGAGCAGTTCTTC.

This sequence joins TRBV19 and TRBJ1-2; D is perhaps TRBD1 (5 bases). V dropped 5 bases and J dropped 4 bases, with 17 bases sitting between them. Per the germline V gene, CDR1 is LNHDA and CDR2 is SQIVND (reference sequence). CDR3 size: 15 residues. The CDR3 DNA reads TGTGCCAGTAGTGAAACGGGCAGGGATGTCTATGGCTACACCTTC. Its protein is CASSETGRDVYGYTF.

The J gene is TRBJ2-2, the V gene TRBV14; D is possibly TRBD1 (6 bases). Between the trimmed V and J ends, which lost 5 bases and 4 bases, there was a span of 11 bases. The CDR3 sequence is 14 residues long. Germline assignment: CDR1 SGHDN and CDR2 FVKESK. The CDR3 here is CASSATGPTGELFF. The CDR3, as DNA: TGTGCCAGCAGCGCGACAGGTCCCACCGGGGAGCTGTTTTTT.

Only a few counts were recorded for this clonotype. V and J are TRBV15 and TRBJ2-1, with 10 nucleotides matching TRBD2. Germline V gene sequence: CDR1 LNHNV, CDR2 YYDKDF (reference sequence). Trimming at V came to 1 base and at J to 7 bases, leaving 4 bases not matched to a gene. This CDR3 has 15 residues. The CDR3 sequence is CATSRVGLATNEQFF. As DNA, the CDR3 is TGTGCCACCAGCAGAGTGGGACTAGCGACGAATGAGCAGTTCTTC.

The chain employs TRBV4-2 and TRBJ2-7, with D tentatively TRBD2 (6 bases). V was pared by 2 bases and J by 6 bases, with 20 bases between. The germline CDR1 and CDR2 sequences are LGHNA and YNFKEQ. The CDR3 sequence is 16 residues long. Written as DNA, the CDR3 is TGTGCCAGCAGCCAACGCGCCAGGGACTCAACGCGCGAGCAGTACTTC. Translation gives CASSQRARDSTREQYF.

The J gene is TRBJ2-1, the V gene TRBV11-2; 8 nucleotides align to TRBD1. Per germline, CDR1 SGHAT and CDR2 FQNNGV. CDR3 length: 15 residues. Germline trimming cut 5 bases from V and 4 bases from J; bases unmatched to any gene: 7. The CDR3 DNA follows: TGTGCCAGCAGCCGTACCTGGACAGGGTACAATGAGCAGTTCTTC. Translated: CASSRTWTGYNEQFF.

V gene TRBV5-1 combines with J gene TRBJ2-1, with D perhaps matching TRBD1 (5 bases). Trimming removed 6 bases from V and 5 bases from J, with 15 bases in between. The germline gives CDR1 SGHRS, CDR2 YFSETQ. The CDR3 spans 14 residues. The CDR3 sequence is CASKTNSRDNEQFF. The CDR3 DNA sequence: TGCGCCAGCAAAACCAACTCCAGGGACAATGAGCAGTTCTTC.

V is TRBV4-2 and J is TRBJ2-5, with D perhaps matching TRBD1 (6 bases). Trimming pared 1 base from V and 1 base from J, leaving 7 bases between. CDR3 length equals 14 residues. Germline CDR1 and CDR2: LGHNA and YNFKEQ. In nucleotides, the CDR3 is TGTGCCAGCAGCCAAGCGGACAGCCAAGAGACCCAGTACTTC. It codes for CASSQADSQETQYF.